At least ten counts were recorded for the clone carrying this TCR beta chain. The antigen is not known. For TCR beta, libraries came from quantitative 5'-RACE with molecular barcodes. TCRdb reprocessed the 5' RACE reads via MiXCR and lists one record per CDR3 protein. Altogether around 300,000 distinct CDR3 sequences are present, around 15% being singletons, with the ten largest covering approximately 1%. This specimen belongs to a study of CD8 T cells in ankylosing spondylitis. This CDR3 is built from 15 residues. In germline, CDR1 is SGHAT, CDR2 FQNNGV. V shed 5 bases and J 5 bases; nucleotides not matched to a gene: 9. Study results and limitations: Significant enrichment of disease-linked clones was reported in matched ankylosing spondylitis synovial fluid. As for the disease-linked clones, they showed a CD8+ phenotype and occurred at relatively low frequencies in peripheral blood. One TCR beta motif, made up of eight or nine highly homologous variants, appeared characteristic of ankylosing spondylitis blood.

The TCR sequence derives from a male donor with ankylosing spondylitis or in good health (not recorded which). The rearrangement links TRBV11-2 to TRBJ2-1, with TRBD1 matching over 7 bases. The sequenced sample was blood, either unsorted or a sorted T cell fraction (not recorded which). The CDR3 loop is CASSRSLDRNNEQFF. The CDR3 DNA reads TGTGCCAGCAGCCGCTCTTTGGACAGGAACAATGAGCAGTTCTTC.